This T cell receptor (beta chain) was profiled in a study of cytomegalovirus exposure and HLA in healthy donors. General study findings and limits: Researchers reported that a few CMV-associated chains were confirmed in vitro as CMV antigen-specific. A later analysis appeared to link common viral pathogens to several of the most significant clusters.

The PCR had 60 Vbeta and 13 Jbeta primers. The assay was immunoSEQ multiplex PCR, and TCRdb's table has in-frame clones only and misses some. The sample consists of about 70,000 clones, 75% to 90% of them appearing once. A single count supports this clone. As yet, its antigen is unknown. The germline V gene has CDR1 SGHVS and CDR2 FNYEAQ. Losses at the gene ends were 5 bases for V and 2 bases for J; bases not matched to a gene: 12. The CDR3 extends over 17 amino acids. The receptor was derived from a woman between 25 and 40 years old in good health and CMV-seronegative. The sample comprised PBMCs. V is TRBV7-6 and J is TRBJ2-7, with 10 bases fitting TRBD1. The chain's CDR3 is CASSPRQGATITYEQYF. DNA of the CDR3: TGTGCCAGCAGCCCTAGACAGGGGGCCACTATCACCTACGAGCAGTACTTC.